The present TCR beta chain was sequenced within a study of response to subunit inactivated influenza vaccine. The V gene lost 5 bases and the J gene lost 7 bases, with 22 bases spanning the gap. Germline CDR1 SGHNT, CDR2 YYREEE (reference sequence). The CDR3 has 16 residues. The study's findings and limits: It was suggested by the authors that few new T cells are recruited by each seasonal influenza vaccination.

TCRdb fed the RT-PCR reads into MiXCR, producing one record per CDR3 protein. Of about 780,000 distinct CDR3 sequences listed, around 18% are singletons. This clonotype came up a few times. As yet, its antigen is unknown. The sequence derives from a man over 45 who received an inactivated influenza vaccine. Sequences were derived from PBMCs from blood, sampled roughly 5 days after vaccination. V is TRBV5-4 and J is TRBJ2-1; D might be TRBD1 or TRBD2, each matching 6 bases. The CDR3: CASSPGLLGGGNEQFF. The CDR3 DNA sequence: TGTGCCAGCAGTCCGGGACTTCTGGGGGGCGGGAATGAGCAGTTCTTC.